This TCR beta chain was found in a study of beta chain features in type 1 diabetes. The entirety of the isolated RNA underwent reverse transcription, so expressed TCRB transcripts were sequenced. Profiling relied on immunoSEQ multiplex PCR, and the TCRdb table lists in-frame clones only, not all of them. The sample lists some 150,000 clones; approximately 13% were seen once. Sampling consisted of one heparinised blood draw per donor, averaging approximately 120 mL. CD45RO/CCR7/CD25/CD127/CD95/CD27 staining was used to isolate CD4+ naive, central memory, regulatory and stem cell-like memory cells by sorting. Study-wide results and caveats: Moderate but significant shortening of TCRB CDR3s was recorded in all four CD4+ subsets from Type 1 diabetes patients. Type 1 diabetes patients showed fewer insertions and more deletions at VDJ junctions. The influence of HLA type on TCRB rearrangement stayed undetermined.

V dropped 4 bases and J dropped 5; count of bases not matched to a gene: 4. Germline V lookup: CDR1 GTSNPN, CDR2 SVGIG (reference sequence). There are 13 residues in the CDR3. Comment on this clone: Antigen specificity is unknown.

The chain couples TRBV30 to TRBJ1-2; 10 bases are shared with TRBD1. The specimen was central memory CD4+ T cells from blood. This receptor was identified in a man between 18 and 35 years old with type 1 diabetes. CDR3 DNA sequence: TGTGCCTGGACCCGGGGACAGGGGTATGGCTACACCTTC. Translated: CAWTRGQGYGYTF.